A single sample gave rise to the 8 T cell receptor beta chains below, sequenced in a study of shared clonotypes between healthy human individuals. Measured with immunoSEQ multiplex PCR; TCRdb has only the in-frame clones, and not every one. This table has about a million clones, 60% to 80% appearing once. Sequencing input: memory CD4+ T cells from PBMCs. Stated subset: CD45RA-negative fraction. Receptors were obtained from a man in his late teens or twenties in good health. Some clones in this sample may be carry-over from other donors' samples.

The rearrangement links TRBV4-1 to TRBJ1-2; D is possibly TRBD1 (5 bases). Germline V gene data show CDR1 as MGHRA and CDR2 as YSYEKL. V dropped 1 base and J dropped 13 bases, with 13 bases sitting between them. The CDR3 contains 12 residues. CDR3 sequence: CASSQGDLRRTF. For the CDR3, the DNA is TGCGCCAGCAGCCAAGGGGACTTAAGGCGCACCTTC.

The V call is TRBV7-2, the J call TRBJ2-7, with 10 bases fitting TRBD2. From germline, CDR1 is SGHTA and CDR2 FQGNSA. V gave up 3 bases and J gave up 5 bases; unmatched junction bases: 10. The CDR3 contains 16 residues. The CDR3 sequence: CASSFLPSGRVDEQYF. The CDR3 DNA follows: TGTGCCAGCAGCTTCTTACCAAGCGGGAGGGTGGACGAGCAGTACTTC.

The rearrangement uses TRBV5-4 and TRBJ2-7, with 11 bases matching TRBD1. Losses at the gene ends were 0 bases for V and 5 bases for J; bases not matched to a gene: 7. Germline values: CDR1 SGHNT, CDR2 YYREEE (reference sequence). This CDR3 spans 16 amino acids. CDR3 in DNA: TGTGCCAGCAGCTTGGCTGGTAGGACAGGGGGCAACGAGCAGTACTTC. Translation: CASSLAGRTGGNEQYF.

This chain uses TRBV4-1 with TRBJ2-1; TRBD2 aligns across 7 bases. The trim removed 2 bases at V and 2 bases at J, leaving 6 bases unmatched. Germline-derived CDR1 and CDR2 are MGHRA and YSYEKL. CDR3 length: 16 residues. CDR3 nucleotide sequence: TGCGCCAGCAGCCAATCACTAGCGCTCACCTACAATGAGCAGTTCTTC. Translation gives CASSQSLALTYNEQFF.

This clone was counted only a few times. V and J are TRBV30 and TRBJ1-5, with 9 bases that match TRBD1. The CDR3 has 15 amino acids. The V gene end was trimmed by 7 bases and the J gene end by 6 bases; junction bases not matched to a gene: 13. Germline-derived CDR1 and CDR2 are GTSNPN and SVGIG (reference sequence). CDR3 in amino acids: CASGTGTGLTQPQHF. CDR3 DNA sequence: TGTGCCTCGGGAACCGGGACAGGGCTGACTCAGCCCCAGCATTTT.

The chain joins TRBV5-6 to TRBJ1-5; no clear D gene. CDR1 is SGHDT and CDR2 is YYEEEE in the germline V gene. V was cut by 0 bases and J by 3 bases, with 7 bases left in between. CDR3 length: 14 amino acids. CDR3 loop: CASSLGQNNQPQHF. As DNA, the CDR3 is TGTGCCAGCAGCTTGGGACAAAACAATCAGCCCCAGCATTTT.

The chain couples TRBV14 to TRBJ2-6; a possible D gene is TRBD2 (5 bases). V lost 0 bases and J 2 bases, leaving 5 bases between the germline ends. The CDR3 extends over 15 amino acids. CDR1 is SGHDN, CDR2 FVKESK, per germline. This chain's CDR3 is CASSQEEAGANVLTF. The DNA for the CDR3 is TGTGCCAGCAGCCAAGAGGAGGCTGGGGCCAACGTCCTGACTTTC.

The J gene is TRBJ2-1, the V gene TRBV10-1; D not resolved. V gave up 3 bases and J gave up 7 bases, with 10 bases separating them. The CDR3 has 13 residues. The germline V gene has CDR1 WNHNN and CDR2 SYGVQD (reference sequence). CDR3: CASSDYRSNEQFF. The CDR3 nucleotides are TGCGCCAGCAGTGACTACCGCTCAAATGAGCAGTTCTTC.